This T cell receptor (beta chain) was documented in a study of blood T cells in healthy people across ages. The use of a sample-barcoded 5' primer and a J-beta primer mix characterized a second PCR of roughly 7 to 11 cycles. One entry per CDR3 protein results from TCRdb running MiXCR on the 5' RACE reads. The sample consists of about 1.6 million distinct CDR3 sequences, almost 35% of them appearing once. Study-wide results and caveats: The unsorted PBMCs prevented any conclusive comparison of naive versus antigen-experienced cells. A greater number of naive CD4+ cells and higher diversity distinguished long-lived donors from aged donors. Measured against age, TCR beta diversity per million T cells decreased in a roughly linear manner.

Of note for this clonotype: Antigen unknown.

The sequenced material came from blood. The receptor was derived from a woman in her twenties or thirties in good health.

The CDR3 protein is CASTGLTNTEAFF. The CDR3 nucleotides are TGTGCCAGTACGGGCCTTACGAACACTGAAGCTTTCTTT. The rearrangement uses TRBV19 and TRBJ1-1; no clear D. The CDR3 contains 13 residues. Trimming left V 7 bases short and J 1 base short, with 10 bases between. CDR1 is LNHDA and CDR2 is SQIVND in the germline V gene (reference sequence).